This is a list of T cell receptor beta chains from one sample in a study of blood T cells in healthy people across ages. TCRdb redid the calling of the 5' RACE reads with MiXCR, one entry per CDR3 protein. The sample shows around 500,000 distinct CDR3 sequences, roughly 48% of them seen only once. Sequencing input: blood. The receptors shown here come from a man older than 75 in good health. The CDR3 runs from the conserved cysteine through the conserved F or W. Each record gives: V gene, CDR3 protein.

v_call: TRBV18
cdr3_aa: CASSPWTSTGQNTEAFF

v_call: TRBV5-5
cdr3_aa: CASSWGGHTEAFF

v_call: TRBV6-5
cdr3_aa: CATKLQGLGSTEAFF

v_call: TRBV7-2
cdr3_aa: CASSPLTYNEQFF

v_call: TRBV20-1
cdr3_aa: CSAGQGDLYEQYF

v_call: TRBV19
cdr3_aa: CASSLRDNLYEQYF

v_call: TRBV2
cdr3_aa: CASKLEDAAYEQYF

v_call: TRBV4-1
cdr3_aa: CASSHNSGNTEAFF

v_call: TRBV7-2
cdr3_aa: CACSSLSAGGGGQYF

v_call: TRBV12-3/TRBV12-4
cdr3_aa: CASSVALWDEAFF

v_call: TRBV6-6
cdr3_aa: CASSRRNSGNTIYF

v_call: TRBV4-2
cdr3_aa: CASSHTSPIYGYTF

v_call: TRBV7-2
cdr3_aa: CASSLVFGGSYEQYF

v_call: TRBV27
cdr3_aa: CASSLWAATDTQYF

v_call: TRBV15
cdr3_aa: CATSRDGGAGVNEQFF

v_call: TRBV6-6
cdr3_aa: CASRLSGDGNQPQHF

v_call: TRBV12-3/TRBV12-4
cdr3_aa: CASSLARGVGEQFF

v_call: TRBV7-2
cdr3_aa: CASSISGIPGGYEQYF

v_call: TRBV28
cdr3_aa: CASLRGTDTDTQYF

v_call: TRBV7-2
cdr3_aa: CASSLAVASTDTQYF

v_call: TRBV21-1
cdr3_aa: CASSKGDVSGYTF

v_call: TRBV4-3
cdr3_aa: CASSQDARGPLHF

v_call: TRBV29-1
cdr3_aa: CSVLRQGNTDTQYF

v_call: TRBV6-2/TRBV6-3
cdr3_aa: CASSYAGRGGTEAFF

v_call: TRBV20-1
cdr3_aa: CSVTSGTPYNEQFF

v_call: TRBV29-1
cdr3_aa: CSETSGVDTQYF